The rows below give T cell receptor beta chains drawn from one sample of a study of shared T cell receptors in the human thymus. Clones were read by immunoSEQ multiplex PCR, and TCRdb kept only the in-frame ones, dropping some. The sample lists hundreds of thousands of clones; 80% to 90% were seen once. These same records also appear under a second study, on human thymus T cells.

The sequenced sample consisted of thymocytes. The receptors were sampled from a girl in the first two years of life with a congenital heart defect. CDR3s include the opening cysteine and the closing phenylalanine or tryptophan. Each record gives: clone size, D gene, V gene, J gene, CDR3 protein, CDR3 DNA. A D gene is named only where the DNA matches it firmly. Clone size is not always given. Where it is, it says once, few, many or a class for expanded clones.

abundance: few
d_gene: TRBD1
v_gene: TRBV6-6
j_gene: TRBJ1-2
CDR3aa: CASSLTRGRGYTF
CDR3nt: TGTGCCAGCAGTTTGACTAGGGGGCGCGGCTACACCTTC

abundance: .
d_gene: TRBD1
v_gene: TRBV5-6
j_gene: TRBJ1-1
CDR3aa: CASSFGTHRDRAEAFF
CDR3nt: TGTGCCAGCAGCTTTGGGACGCACCGGGACAGGGCTGAAGCTTTCTTT

abundance: .
d_gene: .
v_gene: TRBV5-6
j_gene: TRBJ1-2
CDR3aa: CASSSTLRDLKFYTF
CDR3nt: TGTGCCAGCAGCTCGACACTCAGGGATTTAAAGTTCTACACCTTC

abundance: few
d_gene: .
v_gene: TRBV7-6
j_gene: TRBJ2-2
CDR3aa: CASSQHQGPEELFF
CDR3nt: TGTGCCAGCAGTCAACATCAGGGCCCCGAGGAGCTGTTTTTT

abundance: .
d_gene: .
v_gene: TRBV5-1
j_gene: TRBJ1-6
CDR3aa: CASSLDRESYNNSPLHF
CDR3nt: TGCGCCAGCAGCTTGGACAGGGAATCCTATAATAATTCACCCCTCCACTTT

abundance: .
d_gene: TRBD1
v_gene: TRBV25-1
j_gene: TRBJ2-2
CDR3aa: CASSAPGTGAGELFF
CDR3nt: TGTGCCAGCAGTGCCCCCGGGACAGGGGCCGGGGAGCTGTTTTTT

abundance: .
d_gene: .
v_gene: TRBV28
j_gene: TRBJ2-7
CDR3aa: CASSFILYEQYF
CDR3nt: TGTGCCAGCAGTTTTATCCTCTACGAGCAGTACTTC

abundance: .
d_gene: .
v_gene: TRBV4-3
j_gene: TRBJ1-1
CDR3aa: CASSQGLRKPSGTEAFF
CDR3nt: TGCGCCAGCAGCCAAGGATTGAGGAAGCCTAGTGGTACTGAAGCTTTCTTT

abundance: .
d_gene: .
v_gene: TRBV4-1
j_gene: TRBJ2-5
CDR3aa: CASSQESGLPEETQYF
CDR3nt: TGCGCCAGCAGCCAAGAATCCGGACTACCAGAAGAGACCCAGTACTTC

abundance: .
d_gene: .
v_gene: TRBV27
j_gene: TRBJ1-4
CDR3aa: CASRTSRGELFF
CDR3nt: TGTGCCAGCAGAACCTCACGCGGAGAACTGTTTTTT

abundance: .
d_gene: TRBD1
v_gene: TRBV2
j_gene: TRBJ2-3
CDR3aa: CASRDRTDTQYF
CDR3nt: TGTGCCAGCAGGGACAGGACAGATACGCAGTATTTT

abundance: .
d_gene: TRBD1
v_gene: TRBV27
j_gene: TRBJ1-6
CDR3aa: CASSWDRYNSPLHF
CDR3nt: TGTGCCAGCAGTTGGGACAGGTATAATTCACCCCTCCACTTT

abundance: once
d_gene: TRBD2
v_gene: TRBV6-1
j_gene: TRBJ2-5
CDR3aa: CASSGSGGETQYF
CDR3nt: TGTGCCAGCAGTGGTTCCGGGGGGGAGACCCAGTACTTC

abundance: .
d_gene: TRBD2
v_gene: TRBV15
j_gene: TRBJ2-3
CDR3aa: CATSSPLAGGPDTQYF
CDR3nt: TGTGCCACCAGCAGCCCACTAGCGGGGGGGCCAGATACGCAGTATTTT

abundance: .
d_gene: TRBD1
v_gene: TRBV4-3
j_gene: TRBJ2-1
CDR3aa: CASSHLAGGLYNEQFF
CDR3nt: TGCGCCAGCAGCCACTTAGCAGGGGGCCTCTACAATGAGCAGTTCTTC

abundance: .
d_gene: TRBD1
v_gene: TRBV28
j_gene: TRBJ1-5
CDR3aa: CASRVGQAPNQPQHF
CDR3nt: TGTGCCAGCAGAGTTGGACAGGCTCCCAATCAGCCCCAGCATTTT

abundance: once
d_gene: .
v_gene: TRBV28
j_gene: TRBJ1-2
CDR3aa: CASSFYTIHGYTF
CDR3nt: TGTGCCAGCAGTTTCTATACCATCCATGGCTACACCTTC

abundance: .
d_gene: .
v_gene: TRBV7-2
j_gene: TRBJ1-5
CDR3aa: CASSLVGGPNQPQHF
CDR3nt: TGTGCCAGCAGCTTAGTCGGGGGGCCGAATCAGCCCCAGCATTTT

abundance: .
d_gene: TRBD2
v_gene: TRBV5-1
j_gene: TRBJ2-1
CDR3aa: CASSFSGRGEPHNEQFF
CDR3nt: TGCGCCAGCAGCTTCTCCGGGCGGGGGGAACCCCACAATGAGCAGTTCTTC